These T cell receptor beta chains were read from a single sample in a study of vaccination and CD4 T cells after COVID-19. TCRdb re-called the PCR reads with MiXCR, one entry per CDR3 protein. Among roughly 24,000 distinct CDR3 sequences listed, roughly two fifths were seen once. Antigens for these TCRs are unknown. Sequenced sample: CD4+ T cells from blood, cultured in vitro. Every receptor here comes from a human donor who had recovered from COVID-19. CDR3s include the opening cysteine and the closing phenylalanine or tryptophan.

j_gene: TRBJ1-1
v_gene: TRBV19
CDR3aa: CASASDRGLFVTEAFF

j_gene: TRBJ1-1
v_gene: TRBV19
CDR3aa: CASNDRAGGNTEAFF

j_gene: TRBJ2-4
v_gene: TRBV7-2
CDR3aa: CASSLFGLAENIQYF

j_gene: TRBJ1-2
v_gene: TRBV7-9
CDR3aa: CASSLAGVYGYTF

j_gene: TRBJ1-1
v_gene: TRBV6-5
CDR3aa: CASSYSMDRESEAFF

j_gene: TRBJ2-7
v_gene: TRBV12-3/TRBV12-4
CDR3aa: CASRLQGVYEQYF

j_gene: TRBJ1-1
v_gene: TRBV7-9
CDR3aa: CASSIRPQGNTEAFF

j_gene: TRBJ2-5
v_gene: TRBV20-1
CDR3aa: CSGGKDVRGYGSGQETQYF

j_gene: TRBJ1-2
v_gene: TRBV3-1
CDR3aa: CASSQGTSRVYGYTF

j_gene: TRBJ2-5
v_gene: TRBV7-2
CDR3aa: CASSSRTGGAQETQYF

j_gene: TRBJ1-5
v_gene: TRBV28
CDR3aa: CASRPSGTVSNQPQHF

j_gene: TRBJ2-3
v_gene: TRBV6-1
CDR3aa: CASSEPGTDTQYF

j_gene: TRBJ2-7
v_gene: TRBV4-3
CDR3aa: CASSPVRESYEQYF

j_gene: TRBJ1-2
v_gene: TRBV2
CDR3aa: CASSEYRGNYGYTF

j_gene: TRBJ1-1
v_gene: TRBV19
CDR3aa: CASSMGTGMNTEAFF

j_gene: TRBJ2-1
v_gene: TRBV7-2
CDR3aa: CASSAGEEVGEGLSYNEQFF

j_gene: TRBJ1-1
v_gene: TRBV28
CDR3aa: CASSPRTGGYVTEAFF

j_gene: TRBJ2-2
v_gene: TRBV20-1
CDR3aa: CSARGTDNTGELFF

j_gene: TRBJ1-6
v_gene: TRBV19
CDR3aa: CASSTTGGADSPLHF

j_gene: TRBJ1-6
v_gene: TRBV24-1
CDR3aa: CATSDSRAGDNSPLHF

j_gene: TRBJ1-2
v_gene: TRBV18
CDR3aa: CASSPPLDRAYGYTF

j_gene: TRBJ2-3
v_gene: TRBV6-1
CDR3aa: CASSQSSTDTQYF